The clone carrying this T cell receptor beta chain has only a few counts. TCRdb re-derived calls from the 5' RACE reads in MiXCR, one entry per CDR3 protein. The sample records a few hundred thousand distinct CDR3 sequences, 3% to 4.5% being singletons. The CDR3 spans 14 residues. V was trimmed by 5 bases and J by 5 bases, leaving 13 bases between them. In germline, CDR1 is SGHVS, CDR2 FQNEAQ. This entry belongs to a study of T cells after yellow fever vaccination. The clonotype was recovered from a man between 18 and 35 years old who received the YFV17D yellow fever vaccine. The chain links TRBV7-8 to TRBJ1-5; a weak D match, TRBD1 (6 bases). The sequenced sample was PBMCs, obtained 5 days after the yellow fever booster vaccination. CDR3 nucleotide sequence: TGTGCCAGCAGCATAGACAGGATGCATCAGCCCCAGCATTTT. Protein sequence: CASSIDRMHQPQHF. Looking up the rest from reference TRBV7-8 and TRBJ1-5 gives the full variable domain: GAGVSQSPRYKVAKRGQDVALRCDPISGHVSLFWYQQALGQGPEFLTYFQNEAQLDKSGLPSDRFFAERPEGSVSTLKIQRTQQEDSAVYLCASSIDRMHQPQHFGDGTRLSIL.